Listed below are T cell receptor beta chains from one sample, sequenced in a study of cytomegalovirus exposure and HLA in healthy donors. Assay: immunoSEQ multiplex PCR; the TCRdb copy retains only in-frame clones and omits some. This table has about 55,000 clones, approximately 80% appearing once. Material: PBMCs. The source of these receptors is a female donor in good health and CMV-seronegative. Both conserved end residues are part of each CDR3. A D gene is named only where the DNA matches it firmly.

j_gene | d_gene | v_gene | CDR3aa
TRBJ1-2 | NA | TRBV29-1 | CSVGTQTGYSGYTF
TRBJ2-7 | TRBD1 | TRBV28 | CASSVGTANYEQYF
TRBJ2-7 | TRBD2 | TRBV7-7 | CASSPGLGDYEQYF
TRBJ1-5 | NA | TRBV18 | CASSPLENQPQHF
TRBJ2-5 | NA | TRBV13 | CASSLDRDMETQYF
TRBJ2-3 | TRBD2 | TRBV29-1 | CSVLQTSSTDTQYF
TRBJ2-5 | NA | TRBV5-1 | CASSNLPGQETQYF
TRBJ2-7 | NA | TRBV11-1 | CASSLAGPSYEQYF
TRBJ2-1 | TRBD2 | TRBV9 | CASSALADSYNEQFF
TRBJ2-1 | TRBD1 | TRBV29-1 | CSVVVWDRGKDEQFF
TRBJ2-7 | NA | TRBV9 | CASSVGQATYEQYF
TRBJ1-1 | NA | TRBV4-1 | CASSHATGLNTEAFF
TRBJ1-2 | TRBD1 | TRBV2 | CASRNLKSTGGRSGYTF
TRBJ2-7 | NA | TRBV15 | CATSRDKGREQYF